This T cell receptor (beta chain) was found in a study of control samples from healthy donors and cancer patients. Clones were read by immunoSEQ multiplex PCR, and TCRdb kept only the in-frame ones, dropping some. Among approximately 93,000 clones, 85% to 90% were seen once, and the ten largest hold less than 10%. The specimen sequenced was PBMCs. The sequence derives from a woman between 45 and 60 years old with colorectal cancer.

The CDR3 nucleotides are TGTGCCTGGATGCTGGGATCAAGGGGTAGCTATGGCTACACCTTC. It encodes CAWMLGSRGSYGYTF. J is TRBJ1-2 and V is TRBV30; perhaps TRBD1 as D (5 bases). The CDR3 spans 15 residues. Deletions cut 4 bases from V and 4 bases from J, with 19 bases between. CDR1 is GTSNPN, CDR2 SVGIG, per germline (reference sequence).